This T cell receptor beta chain is from a study of blood T cell repertoires in COVID-19. Study in general: In each case, the material was cDNA or gDNA derived from T cells, B-cell-depleted T cells, or PBMCs.

Allocation to cohorts depended on clinical history reported by the participants. In the authors' workflow: Nucleated cell number was recorded as an estimate derived from reference gene primer amplification. The data were produced by immunoSEQ multiplex PCR, yet TCRdb's version contains in-frame clones alone and is incomplete. That table furnishes V, J and clone size, whereas the DNA furnished D and trimming. The sample lists some 200,000 clones; 88% were seen once. In its sample, this clone was seen once. The CDR3 loop spans 12 amino acids. The V and J ends lost 6 bases and 12 bases, in that order; junction bases with no gene match: 7. The V gene's germline CDR1 is SNHLY and CDR2 FYNNEI.

The sequenced sample was PBMCs or T cells enriched from blood (not recorded which). This receptor was taken from a young woman who had recovered from COVID-19. The chain has TRBV2 and TRBJ1-4; 7 nucleotides align to TRBD1. CDR3 amino acids: CASRINRGELFF. CDR3 coding DNA: TGTGCCAGCAGAATAAACAGGGGAGAACTGTTTTTT.